Each of the 9 T cell receptor beta chains below was sequenced from the same sample in a study of shared clonotypes between healthy human individuals. Sequencing was performed with immunoSEQ multiplex PCR; in TCRdb, only in-frame clones are kept and a portion is missing. The table lists about 2,500,000 clones, around 94% of them singletons. The sample comprised naive CD4+ T cells sorted from blood. Indicated subset: CD45RA+ positively selected. All receptors derive from a man aged 18 to 30 in good health.

The V and J genes are TRBV25-1 and TRBJ2-4; D unresolved. The CDR3 length is 14 residues. Germline values: CDR1 MGHDK, CDR2 SYGVNS. V was cut by 6 bases and J by 6 bases, with 15 bases left in between. The CDR3 coding sequence is TGTGCCAGCAGCCCCCGGGCCGCCGCAAACATTCAGTACTTC. Translation gives CASSPRAAANIQYF.

The gene calls are TRBV9 and TRBJ2-2; D remains unclear. Germline V gene sequence: CDR1 SGDLS, CDR2 YYNGEE. CDR3 length equals 14 residues. Trimming removed 0 bases at V and 2 bases at J, with 5 bases between. Here the CDR3 DNA reads TGTGCCAGCAGCGTAGATTTTAACACCGGGGAGCTGTTTTTT. It encodes CASSVDFNTGELFF.

The CDR3 is CASSYSYRATDYEQYF. The CDR3 region has the DNA TGTGCCAGCAGTTACTCTTACAGGGCCACGGACTACGAGCAGTACTTC. This chain joins TRBV6-5 and TRBJ2-7, with D maybe TRBD1 (6 bases). The CDR3 has 16 amino acids. The V end lost 0 bases, the J end lost 3 bases, and 15 bases lay between the germline ends. Germline V gives CDR1 MNHEY, CDR2 SVGAGI.

The chain employs TRBV11-2 and TRBJ2-7; 8 bases match TRBD1. The CDR3 has 17 residues. CDR1 is SGHAT, CDR2 FQNNGV, per germline. Trimming at V came to 4 bases and at J to 6 bases, leaving 17 bases not matched to a gene. The CDR3 DNA reads as TGTGCCAGCAGCTCATCTAACCCAGGGGGCGGACCCAGCGAGCAGTACTTC. It translates to CASSSSNPGGGPSEQYF.

This clone has more than one count but fewer than ten. The chain joins TRBV14 to TRBJ1-4; TRBD1 matches 7 bases. Trimming at V came to 3 bases and at J to 8 bases, leaving 9 bases not matched to a gene. This CDR3 has 15 amino acids. CDR1 SGHDN and CDR2 FVKESK come from the germline V gene. CDR3 nucleotides: TGTGCCAGCAGCCACTACGGGACAGTGGGAGAAAAACTGTTTTTT. Translation gives CASSHYGTVGEKLFF.

The chain employs TRBV4-3 and TRBJ2-2, with D unresolved. V was clipped by 0 bases and J by 6 bases, with 5 bases between them. The CDR3 sequence is 13 residues long. Per germline, CDR1 LGHNA and CDR2 YSLEER. The DNA of the CDR3 is TGCGCCAGCAGCCAAGAGGTTGCCGGGGAGCTGTTTTTT. Translation: CASSQEVAGELFF.

This clone was seen only once. This chain connects TRBV7-2 to TRBJ2-1; no reliable D call. From germline, CDR1 is SGHTA and CDR2 FQGNSA. CDR3 size: 15 residues. The ends were cut back, 5 bases at V and 1 base at J, with 12 bases in the middle. CDR3 loop: CASSRYPGSYNEQFF. CDR3 nucleotide sequence: TGTGCCAGCAGCCGATATCCCGGATCCTACAATGAGCAGTTCTTC.

This clone was counted a single time. The rearrangement joins TRBV19 to TRBJ1-2; D call uncertain. Per germline, CDR1 LNHDA and CDR2 SQIVND (reference sequence). Trimming took off 6 bases at V and 6 bases at J, with 14 bases between the two ends. This CDR3 spans 13 amino acids. For the CDR3, the DNA is TGTGCCAGTAGCTCTTCGGGGTTTAATGGCTACACCTTC. Translating it yields CASSSSGFNGYTF.

This chain uses TRBV20-1 with TRBJ2-1; D not certain. V was shortened by 8 bases and J by 6 bases, with 11 bases between the two germline ends. Germline CDR1 is DFQATT and CDR2 is SNEGSKA (reference sequence). This CDR3 has 11 residues. CDR3 sequence (DNA): TGCAGTTCAGACCTCTTCAATGAGCAGTTCTTC. This gives the protein CSSDLFNEQFF.